This T cell receptor beta chain was sequenced for a study of CD8 T cells in ankylosing spondylitis. The study, taken as a whole, reports: Clones linked to disease, bearing a CD8+ phenotype, were relatively rare in peripheral blood. It appeared that ankylosing spondylitis blood was characterized by a TCR beta motif of under ten highly homologous variants. Disease-linked clones reportedly showed significant enrichment in matched ankylosing spondylitis synovial fluid.

Worth noting for this clonotype: Its antigen is not identified.

TCRdb itself ran the 5' RACE reads through MiXCR, one entry per CDR3 protein. This table holds some 840,000 distinct CDR3 sequences, approximately 12% found once. The CDR3 sequence is 14 residues long. The V segment lost 8 bases and the J segment 7 bases; nucleotides outside the gene matches: 13. Germline CDR1 and CDR2: MDHEN and SYDVKM. The sequenced sample consisted of blood, either unsorted or a sorted T cell fraction (not recorded which). The rearrangement uses TRBV28 and TRBJ2-5; TRBD1 agrees at 7 bases. The receptor was derived from a male donor with ankylosing spondylitis. The CDR3 DNA reads TGTGCCAGCGGCCCGGGACAGACAATCGGGACCCAGTACTTC. It is translated as CASGPGQTIGTQYF.